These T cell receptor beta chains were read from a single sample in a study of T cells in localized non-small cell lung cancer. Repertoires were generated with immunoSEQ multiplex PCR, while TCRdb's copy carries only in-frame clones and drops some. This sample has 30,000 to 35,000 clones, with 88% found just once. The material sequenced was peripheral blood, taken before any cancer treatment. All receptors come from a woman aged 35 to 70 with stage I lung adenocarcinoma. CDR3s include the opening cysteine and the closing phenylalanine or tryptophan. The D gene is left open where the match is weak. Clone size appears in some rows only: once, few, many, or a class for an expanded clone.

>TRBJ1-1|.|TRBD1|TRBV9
CASSFRGGTEAFF
TGTGCCAGCAGCTTCAGGGGGGGAACTGAAGCTTTCTTT
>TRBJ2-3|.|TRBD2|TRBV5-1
CASSLAAGGPDDTQYF
TGCGCCAGCAGCTTGGCTGCGGGGGGGCCGGACGATACGCAGTATTTT
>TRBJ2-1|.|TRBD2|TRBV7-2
CASSLAGGDSINEQFF
TGTGCCAGCAGTCTAGCGGGGGGGGATTCCATCAATGAGCAGTTCTTC
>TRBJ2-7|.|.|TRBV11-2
CASSLVGLGYEQYF
TGTGCCAGCAGCTTAGTCGGTTTGGGGTACGAGCAGTACTTC
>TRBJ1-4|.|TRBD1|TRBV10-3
CAIGTGEEKLFF
TGTGCCATCGGGACAGGGGAGGAAAAACTGTTTTTT
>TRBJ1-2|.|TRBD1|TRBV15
CATSSRDRSISGGYTF
TGTGCCACCAGCTCCCGGGACAGGTCTATTTCGGGAGGCTACACCTTC
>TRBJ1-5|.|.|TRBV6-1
CASSDQSNQPQHF
TGTGCCAGCAGTGATCAGAGCAATCAGCCCCAGCATTTT
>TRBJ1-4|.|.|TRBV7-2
CASSFLPRQATNEKLFF
TGTGCCAGCAGCTTCCTGCCGCGACAGGCAACTAATGAAAAACTGTTTTTT
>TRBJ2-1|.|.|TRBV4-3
CASSQDGGISYNEQFF
TGCGCCAGCAGCCAAGATGGCGGGATCTCCTACAATGAGCAGTTCTTC
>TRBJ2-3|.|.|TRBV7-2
CASSRDWDTQYF
TGTGCCAGCAGCCGGGATTGGGATACGCAGTATTTT
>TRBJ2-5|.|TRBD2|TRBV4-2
CASSQGTSGGETQYF
TGTGCCAGCAGCCAAGGGACTAGCGGGGGAGAGACCCAGTACTTC
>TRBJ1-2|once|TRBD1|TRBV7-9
CASNSDRTRPGYTF
TGTGCCAGCAACTCGGACAGGACGAGGCCTGGCTACACCTTC
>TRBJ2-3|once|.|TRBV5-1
CASSLAGDGTDTQYF
TGCGCCAGCAGCTTGGCTGGGGATGGCACAGATACGCAGTATTTT
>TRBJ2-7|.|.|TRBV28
CASSFTGSHREQYF
TGTGCCAGCAGTTTCACAGGGAGTCATCGCGAGCAGTACTTC
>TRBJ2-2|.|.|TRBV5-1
CASSWGNRGLNTGELFF
TGCGCCAGCAGCTGGGGGAACCGGGGACTGAACACCGGGGAGCTGTTTTTT
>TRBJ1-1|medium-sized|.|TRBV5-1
CASSLIRDIPEAFF
TGCGCCAGCAGCTTAATCAGGGACATCCCTGAAGCTTTCTTT
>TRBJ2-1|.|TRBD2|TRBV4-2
CASSLSTSGSSYNEQFF
TGTGCCAGCAGCCTTTCGACTAGCGGGAGCTCCTACAATGAGCAGTTCTTC
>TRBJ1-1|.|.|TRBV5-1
CASKVQLNTEAFF
TGCGCCAGCAAGGTTCAATTGAACACTGAAGCTTTCTTT
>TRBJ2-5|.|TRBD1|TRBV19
CASSDLGTAQETQYF
TGTGCCAGTAGTGACCTCGGGACAGCTCAAGAGACCCAGTACTTC
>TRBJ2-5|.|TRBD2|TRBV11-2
CASTTGGETQYF
TGTGCCAGCACCACGGGAGGGGAGACCCAGTACTTC
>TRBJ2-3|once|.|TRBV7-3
CASSLTRGAGFTDTQYF
TGTGCCAGCAGCCTGACCAGGGGGGCGGGTTTCACAGATACGCAGTATTTT
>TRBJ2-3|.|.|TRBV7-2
CASSLVGGRARDTQYF
TGTGCCAGCAGCTTAGTCGGCGGTAGAGCCCGGGATACGCAGTATTTT
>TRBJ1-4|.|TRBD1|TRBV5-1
CASSLEGQGGRNEKLFF
TGCGCCAGCAGCTTGGAGGGACAGGGGGGCCGGAATGAAAAACTGTTTTTT
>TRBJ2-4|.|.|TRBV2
CASKSLFQYF
TGTGCCAGCAAGAGCTTGTTTCAGTACTTC
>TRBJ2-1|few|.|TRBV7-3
CASSFLGFDEQFF
TGTGCCAGCAGCTTCCTGGGTTTCGATGAGCAGTTCTTC
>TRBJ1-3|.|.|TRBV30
CAWRPGAGNTIYF
TGTGCCTGGAGGCCAGGGGCTGGAAACACCATATATTTT
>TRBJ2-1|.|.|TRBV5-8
CASSLEGGSYNEQFF
TGTGCCAGCAGCTTGGAGGGGGGGTCCTACAATGAGCAGTTCTTC
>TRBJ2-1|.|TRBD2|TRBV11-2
CASSLVPGGTYNEQFF
TGTGCCAGCAGCTTAGTGCCGGGGGGGACCTACAATGAGCAGTTCTTC
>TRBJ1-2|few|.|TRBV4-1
CASSQPPVRAQKRENYGYTF
TGCGCCAGCAGCCAACCTCCGGTTCGAGCCCAAAAACGCGAAAACTATGGCTACACCTTC
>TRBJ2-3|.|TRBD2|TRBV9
CASSVLAGGPADTQYF
TGTGCCAGCAGCGTTTTGGCGGGGGGGCCGGCAGATACGCAGTATTTT
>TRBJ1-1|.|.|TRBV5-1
CASSSGDTLNTEAFF
TGCGCCAGCAGCTCGGGGGACACTTTGAACACTGAAGCTTTCTTT
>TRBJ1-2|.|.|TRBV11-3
CASSTGRANYGYTF
TGTGCCAGCAGCACCGGACGGGCCAACTATGGCTACACCTTC
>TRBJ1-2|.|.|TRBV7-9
CASSLGGNGYTF
TGTGCCAGCAGCTTAGGAGGGAATGGCTACACCTTC
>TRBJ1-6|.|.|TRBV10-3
CAISEEGISSSPLHF
TGTGCCATCAGTGAAGAGGGTATATCTAGTTCACCCCTCCACTTT
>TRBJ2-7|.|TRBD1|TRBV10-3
CAITQSGQFGEQYF
TGTGCCATCACCCAGTCGGGACAGTTTGGCGAGCAGTACTTC
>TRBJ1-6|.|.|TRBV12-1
CASSYMWAGMSSYNSPLHF
TGTGCCAGCAGCTATATGTGGGCGGGGATGAGCTCCTATAATTCACCCCTCCACTTT
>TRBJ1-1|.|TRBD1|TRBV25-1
CASKQPGQAEAFF
TGTGCCAGCAAACAACCGGGACAGGCTGAAGCTTTCTTT
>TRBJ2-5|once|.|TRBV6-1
CASRFQLETQYF
TGTGCCAGCAGATTCCAGTTGGAGACCCAGTACTTC
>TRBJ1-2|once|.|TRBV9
CASSPGPGITFHGYTF
TGTGCCAGCAGCCCGGGGCCAGGGATAACATTCCATGGCTACACCTTC
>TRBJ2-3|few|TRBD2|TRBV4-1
CASSQGRGLVTDTQYF
TGCGCCAGCAGCCAAGGCAGAGGACTAGTAACAGATACGCAGTATTTT
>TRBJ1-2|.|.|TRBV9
CASSPGQNYGYTF
TGTGCCAGCAGCCCCGGACAGAACTATGGCTACACCTTC
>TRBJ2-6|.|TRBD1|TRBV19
CASSILDRVGSGANVLTF
TGTGCCAGTAGTATTTTGGACAGGGTGGGCTCTGGGGCCAACGTCCTGACTTTC
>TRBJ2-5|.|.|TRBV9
CASSGRLPHQETQYF
TGTGCCAGCTCCGGTCGTCTACCCCACCAAGAGACCCAGTACTTC
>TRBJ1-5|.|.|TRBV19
CASSVEGRGYWPQHF
TGTGCCAGTAGTGTTGAAGGTCGGGGGTACTGGCCCCAGCATTTT
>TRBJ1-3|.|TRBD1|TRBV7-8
CASSLGGRGSGNTIYF
TGTGCCAGCAGCTTAGGTGGCAGGGGGTCTGGAAACACCATATATTTT
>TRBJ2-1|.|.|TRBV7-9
CASSSPDSPYYNEQFF
TGTGCCAGCAGCTCACCGGACAGTCCCTATTACAATGAGCAGTTCTTC
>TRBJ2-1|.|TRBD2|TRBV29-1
CSAVSGGRQFF
TGCAGCGCCGTTAGCGGGGGCAGGCAGTTCTTC
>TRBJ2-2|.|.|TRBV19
CASSKTGKGAGELFF
TGTGCCAGTAGTAAGACCGGGAAGGGGGCCGGGGAGCTGTTTTTT
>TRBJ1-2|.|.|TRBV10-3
CAAALQANYGYTF
TGTGCCGCCGCCTTGCAGGCGAACTATGGCTACACCTTC
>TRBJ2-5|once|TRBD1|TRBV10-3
CAISLGQGKETQYF
TGTGCCATCAGTTTGGGACAGGGGAAAGAGACCCAGTACTTC
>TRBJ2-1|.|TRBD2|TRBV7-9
CASRKGLAGGEQFF
TGTGCCAGCAGGAAGGGACTAGCGGGGGGTGAGCAGTTCTTC